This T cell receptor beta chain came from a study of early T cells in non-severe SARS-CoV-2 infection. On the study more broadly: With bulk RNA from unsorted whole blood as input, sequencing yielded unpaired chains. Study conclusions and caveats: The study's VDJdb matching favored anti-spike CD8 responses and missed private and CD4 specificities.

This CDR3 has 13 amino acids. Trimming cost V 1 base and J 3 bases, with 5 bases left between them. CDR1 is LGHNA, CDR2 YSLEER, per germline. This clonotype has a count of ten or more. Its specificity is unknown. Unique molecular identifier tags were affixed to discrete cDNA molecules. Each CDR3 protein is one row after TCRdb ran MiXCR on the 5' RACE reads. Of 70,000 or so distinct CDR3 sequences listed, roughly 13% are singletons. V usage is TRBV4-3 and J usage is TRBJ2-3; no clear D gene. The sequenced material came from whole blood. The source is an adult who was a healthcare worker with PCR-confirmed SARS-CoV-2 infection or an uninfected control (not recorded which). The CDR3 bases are TGCGCCAGCAGCCAAGCTTTGACAGATACGCAGTATTTT. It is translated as CASSQALTDTQYF.